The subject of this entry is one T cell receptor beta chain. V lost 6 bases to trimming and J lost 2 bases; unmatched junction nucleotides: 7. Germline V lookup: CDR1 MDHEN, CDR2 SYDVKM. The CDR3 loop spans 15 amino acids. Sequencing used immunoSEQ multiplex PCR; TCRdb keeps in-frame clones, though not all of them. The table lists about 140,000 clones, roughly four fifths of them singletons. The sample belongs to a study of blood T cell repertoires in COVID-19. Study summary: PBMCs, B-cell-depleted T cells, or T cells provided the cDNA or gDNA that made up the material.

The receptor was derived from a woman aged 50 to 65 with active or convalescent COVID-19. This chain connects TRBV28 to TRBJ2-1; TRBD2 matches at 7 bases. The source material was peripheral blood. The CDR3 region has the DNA TGTGCCAGCAGAACTAGCGACATCGCCTACAATGAGCAGTTCTTC. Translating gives CASRTSDIAYNEQFF.